The rows below give T cell receptor beta chains drawn from one sample of a study of blood T cell repertoires in COVID-19. Method: immunoSEQ multiplex PCR; TCRdb's copy keeps in-frame clones and lacks some. The table includes about 170,000 clones, 82% detected once. Source material: peripheral blood. The receptors were sampled from a woman in her seventies with acute or convalescent COVID-19. Both conserved end residues are part of each CDR3. The D gene is left open where the match is weak. Size is stated for part of the rows, as once, few or many counts, or as a class when the clone is expanded.

>TRBD1|TRBJ1-2|.|TRBV7-2
CASSLERGGTGSYGYTF
TGTGCCAGCAGCTTAGAGAGGGGAGGGACAGGGAGCTATGGCTACACCTTC
>.|TRBJ2-5|once|TRBV10-3
CAISDPRRFQETQYF
TGTGCCATCAGCGACCCCCGGAGGTTCCAAGAGACCCAGTACTTC
>TRBD2|TRBJ2-1|.|TRBV5-4
CASSLEAGGPGEQFF
TGTGCCAGCAGCTTGGAAGCGGGGGGGCCTGGAGAGCAGTTCTTC
>.|TRBJ1-2|.|TRBV19
CASSILGHGYTF
TGTGCCAGTAGTATATTGGGCCATGGCTACACCTTC
>TRBD1|TRBJ2-5|.|TRBV5-6
CASSLPPGQQETQYF
TGTGCCAGCAGCTTGCCCCCGGGACAGCAAGAGACCCAGTACTTC
>.|TRBJ2-7|few|TRBV25-1
CASTSLGYEQYF
TGTGCCAGCACATCCCTCGGCTACGAGCAGTACTTC
>.|TRBJ2-2|.|TRBV5-4
CASSWGGWTNQNRELFF
TGTGCCAGCAGCTGGGGAGGCTGGACAAACCAAAACAGGGAGCTGTTTTTT
>TRBD1|TRBJ2-7|.|TRBV28
CASNEQGAQSYEQYF
TGTGCCAGCAACGAACAGGGGGCTCAATCCTACGAGCAGTACTTC
>.|TRBJ1-4|.|TRBV6-5
CASSYTGNPDEKLFF
TGTGCCAGCAGTTACACCGGTAACCCGGATGAAAAACTGTTTTTT
>TRBD1|TRBJ2-2|few|TRBV19
CASSLSDRISGGELFF
TGTGCCAGTAGTTTATCGGACAGGATTTCTGGCGGGGAGCTGTTTTTT
>.|TRBJ1-5|once|TRBV30
CAWSGAGMQPQHF
TGTGCCTGGTCGGGCGCCGGGATGCAGCCCCAGCATTTT
>.|TRBJ1-1|.|TRBV7-2
CASSLRRAPSNTEAFF
TGTGCCAGCAGCCTCCGGAGGGCCCCTAGCAACACTGAAGCTTTCTTT
>TRBD2|TRBJ2-1|.|TRBV5-1
CASSLTFGTRYNEQFF
TGCGCCAGCAGCCTAACATTCGGGACTAGATACAATGAGCAGTTCTTC
>.|TRBJ2-5|.|TRBV7-9
CASSLGARPQETQYF
TGTGCCAGCAGCTTAGGCGCGAGGCCGCAAGAGACCCAGTACTTC
>.|TRBJ2-1|.|TRBV14
CASSQLGGANNEQFF
TGTGCCAGCAGCCAACTTGGCGGCGCCAACAATGAGCAGTTCTTC
>.|TRBJ1-5|.|TRBV5-4
CASSWGGKGSNQPQHF
TGTGCCAGCAGCTGGGGAGGAAAGGGTAGCAATCAGCCCCAGCATTTT
>TRBD1|TRBJ1-2|.|TRBV12-3/TRBV12-4
CASSPDRVNGYTF
TGTGCCAGCAGCCCGGACAGGGTAAATGGCTACACCTTC
>.|TRBJ2-7|once|TRBV4-3
CASSHARGREQYF
TGCGCCAGCAGCCATGCCAGGGGCCGGGAGCAGTACTTC
>TRBD1|TRBJ2-7|.|TRBV19
CASSIAGQGEGYEQYF
TGTGCCAGTAGTATAGCGGGACAGGGAGAAGGCTACGAGCAGTACTTC
>.|TRBJ1-5|.|TRBV2
CASSYTGYRDNQPQHF
TGTGCCAGCAGTTACACAGGGTATAGGGACAATCAGCCCCAGCATTTT
>.|TRBJ1-2|.|TRBV7-2
CASSREVIPNYGYTF
TGTGCCAGCAGCCGGGAGGTAATTCCTAACTATGGCTACACCTTC
>TRBD2|TRBJ2-7|.|TRBV28
CASRMSGTSGRASYEQYF
TGTGCCAGCAGAATGTCCGGGACTAGCGGGAGGGCCTCCTACGAGCAGTACTTC
>TRBD1|TRBJ1-2|.|TRBV30
CAWSNRGPYGYTF
TGTGCCTGGTCAAACAGGGGGCCCTATGGCTACACCTTC
>.|TRBJ2-2|.|TRBV4-1
CASSHSNTGELFF
TGCGCCAGCAGCCACTCGAACACCGGGGAGCTGTTTTTT
>.|TRBJ2-1|few|TRBV3-1/TRBV3-2
CASTRGPSYNEQFF
TGTGCCAGCACGCGGGGGCCTTCCTACAATGAGCAGTTCTTC
>TRBD1|TRBJ1-5|.|TRBV6-6
CASSPGQGDSSNQPQHF
TGTGCCAGCAGTCCGGGACAGGGGGACTCTAGCAATCAGCCCCAGCATTTT
>.|TRBJ1-1|.|TRBV21-1
CASSQGQGLEAFF
TGTGCCAGCAGCCAAGGGCAGGGTCTTGAAGCTTTCTTT
>.|TRBJ2-5|.|TRBV7-9
CASSPRPGLSVETQYF
TGTGCCAGCAGCCCCCGACCAGGGCTCTCTGTCGAGACCCAGTACTTC
>TRBD2|TRBJ2-3|.|TRBV14
CASSQDWRLAGGTQYF
TGTGCCAGCAGCCAAGATTGGAGACTAGCGGGAGGGACGCAGTATTTT
>.|TRBJ1-5|.|TRBV28
CASIGQVGAREPQHF
TGTGCCAGCATCGGCCAGGTAGGGGCCCGGGAGCCCCAGCATTTT
>.|TRBJ2-7|.|TRBV28
CASSFRGGDFYEQYF
TGTGCCAGCAGTTTCAGGGGTGGCGACTTCTACGAGCAGTACTTC
>.|TRBJ1-4|once|TRBV28
CASTSPLSTDQGEKLFF
TGTGCCAGCACCTCTCCTCTCTCGACAGATCAGGGTGAAAAACTGTTTTTT
>.|TRBJ2-3|once|TRBV10-1
CASSKGTSTDTQYF
TGCGCCAGCAGTAAAGGGACTAGCACAGATACGCAGTATTTT
>.|TRBJ1-2|.|TRBV6-5
CASSYSSTGANYGYTF
TGTGCCAGCAGTTACTCGTCGACAGGTGCAAACTATGGCTACACCTTC
>TRBD2|TRBJ2-1|.|TRBV6-5
CASSYLTSGRGNEQFF
TGTGCCAGCAGTTACCTGACTAGCGGGAGGGGCAATGAGCAGTTCTTC
>.|TRBJ2-7|few|TRBV2
CASRYIYEQYF
TGTGCCAGCAGGTATATTTACGAGCAGTACTTC
>.|TRBJ1-6|.|TRBV2
CASRADRTGYNSPLHF
TGTGCCAGCAGGGCTGACAGGACGGGGTATAATTCACCCCTCCACTTT
>.|TRBJ1-1|.|TRBV4-2
CASSRQHRTENTEAFF
TGTGCCAGCAGCCGCCAACACAGGACAGAGAACACTGAAGCTTTCTTT
>TRBD2|TRBJ2-7|.|TRBV28
CASRGLAGAGEQYF
TGTGCCAGCAGGGGACTAGCGGGAGCCGGCGAGCAGTACTTC
>TRBD2|TRBJ2-1|.|TRBV7-6
CASSPRLAGDYNEQFF
TGTGCCAGCAGCCCGAGACTAGCGGGGGACTACAATGAGCAGTTCTTC
>TRBD2|TRBJ2-5|.|TRBV19
CASSIDPPSGYQETQYF
TGTGCCAGTAGTATAGATCCCCCTAGCGGTTACCAAGAGACCCAGTACTTC
>.|TRBJ2-3|.|TRBV7-2
CASSLGGVAVTDTQYF
TGTGCCAGCAGCTTAGGCGGGGTGGCGGTTACAGATACGCAGTATTTT
>.|TRBJ2-3|once|TRBV5-4
CASSLDGTGDTQYF
TGTGCCAGCAGCTTGGACGGGACTGGGGATACGCAGTATTTT
>TRBD1|TRBJ1-1|.|TRBV5-1
CASSLPDRDTEAFF
TGCGCCAGCAGCTTGCCCGACAGGGACACTGAAGCTTTCTTT
>TRBD1|TRBJ2-1|.|TRBV19
CASSSQQGVVQFF
TGTGCCAGTAGTAGCCAACAGGGGGTGGTGCAGTTCTTC
>.|TRBJ2-6|.|TRBV2
CASRGWQGSGANVLTF
TGTGCCAGCAGGGGGTGGCAGGGCTCTGGGGCCAACGTCCTGACTTTC
>TRBD1|TRBJ1-1|.|TRBV14
CASSLGTENTEAFF
TGTGCCAGCAGCCTCGGGACAGAGAACACTGAAGCTTTCTTT
>.|TRBJ1-3|.|TRBV7-2
CASSLRSQSGNTIYF
TGTGCCAGCAGCTTACGGTCTCAATCTGGAAACACCATATATTTT
>.|TRBJ1-1|.|TRBV7-2
CASSRGGDYTEAFF
TGTGCCAGCAGCCGGGGGGGGGATTACACTGAAGCTTTCTTT